This T cell receptor beta chain was sequenced for a study of CD8+ T cells in alopecia areata. Study summary: It was oral tofacitinib, at 5 to 10 mg twice daily, that treated patients received. The authors scored treated patients' severity by affected scalp percentage. Study-level points and caveats: A great number of expanded lesional clones endured in scalp and blood during tofacitinib.

Sample treatment: oral pan-JAK inhibitor, 5-10 mg twice daily. Both peripheral blood and punch biopsies of lesional scalp skin were obtained from patients who had alopecia areata. This clone showed up just a few times. Its antigen is unidentified. Reverse transcription of extracted RNA yielded cDNA, which provided the sequencing template. Sequencing used immunoSEQ multiplex PCR; TCRdb keeps in-frame clones, though not all of them. This table holds roughly 230,000 clones, 40% to 45% found once. Source: CD4+ T cells sorted from blood, taken at roughly week 36, from a patient treated with tofacitinib. This clonotype originated in a human donor with alopecia areata.

The CDR3 bases are TGTGCCAGCAGCCAAGCCTCAGGACAGGGCTACGAGCAGTACTTC. Translated: CASSQASGQGYEQYF. The V and J genes are TRBV4-2 and TRBJ2-7; 8 nucleotides line up with TRBD1. The germline CDR1 and CDR2 sequences are LGHNA and YNFKEQ. CDR3 length: 15 residues. The V segment lost 1 base and the J segment 3 bases; nucleotides outside the gene matches: 5.